This entry is about one T cell receptor (beta chain). The antigen is undetermined. The protocol was immunoSEQ multiplex PCR, while the TCRdb copy is restricted to in-frame clones and leaves out a portion. This table has roughly 130,000 clones, 85% to 90% appearing once. This specimen belongs to a study of cytomegalovirus exposure and HLA in healthy donors. Across the whole study: It was reported in a later analysis that the same platform had been used for the roughly 110 validation repertoires as for the 666 first-cohort repertoires. General study results and limits: In vitro, a few CMV-associated chains proved specific for CMV antigens.

Trimming removed 7 bases from V and 6 bases from J; junction bases left unmatched: 7. The CDR3 has 13 amino acids. Per the germline V gene, CDR1 is SQVTM and CDR2 is ANQGSEA. The sequencing input was PBMCs. The genes are TRBV29-1 and TRBJ2-1, with TRBD2 matching 9 bases. This TCR came from a man in his thirties or forties in good health and CMV-seronegative. The CDR3 protein is CSAKAGGRNEQFF. The CDR3 bases are TGCAGCGCTAAAGCGGGGGGTCGCAATGAGCAGTTCTTC.